The rows below give T cell receptor beta chains drawn from one sample of a study of response to subunit inactivated influenza vaccine. A single record per CDR3 protein comes from TCRdb applying MiXCR to the RT-PCR reads. Of 650,000 to 800,000 distinct CDR3 sequences in the sample, less than 20% were seen once. The sample here was PBMCs from blood, taken 4 to 6 days after vaccination. Every receptor here comes from a man between 45 and 60 years old who received an inactivated influenza vaccine. CDR3s include the opening cysteine and the closing phenylalanine or tryptophan. A D gene is named only where the DNA matches it firmly. Clone sizes are given selectively: once, few, many, or a class where the clone is expanded.

v_call	cdr3_length	j_call	d_call	clone_size	cdr3_aa	cdr3_nt
TRBV4-1	14	TRBJ2-5	-	-	CASSLISKQETQYF	TGCGCCAGCAGCCTTATATCGAAGCAAGAGACCCAGTACTTC
TRBV6-1	13	TRBJ2-7	-	few	CASSQDVSYEQYF	TGTGCCAGCAGCCAGGACGTTTCCTACGAGCAGTACTTC
TRBV5-1	15	TRBJ2-5	-	-	CASSLEAGLGETQYF	TGCGCCAGCAGCTTGGAGGCGGGATTGGGAGAGACCCAGTACTTC
TRBV19	14	TRBJ2-6	-	-	CASRLEGGANVLTF	TGTGCCAGCCGTCTCGAGGGTGGGGCCAACGTCCTGACTTTC
TRBV5-6	17	TRBJ2-1	-	many	CASSLFRGASSYNEQFF	TGTGCCAGCAGCTTGTTCCGCGGGGCCAGCTCCTACAATGAGCAGTTCTTC
TRBV20-1	13	TRBJ2-7	-	few	CSAATGFSYEQYF	TGCAGTGCTGCGACAGGCTTCTCCTACGAGCAGTACTTC
TRBV4-1	14	TRBJ1-1	-	-	CASSQVTANTEAFF	TGCGCCAGCAGCCAAGTAACTGCGAACACTGAAGCTTTCTTT
TRBV7-8	17	TRBJ2-1	TRBD1	-	CASSLGYRDRDYNEQFF	TGTGCCAGCAGCTTAGGGTACCGGGACAGGGATTACAATGAGCAGTTCTTC
TRBV4-1	16	TRBJ2-1	-	few	CASSLRPGTFYNEQFF	TGCGCCAGCAGCCTTCGTCCCGGGACTTTCTACAATGAGCAGTTCTTC
TRBV12-3/TRBV12-4	16	TRBJ2-7	-	-	CASSSHSVTGTYEQYF	TGTGCCAGCAGTTCACATAGCGTGACGGGTACCTACGAGCAGTACTTC
TRBV5-1	13	TRBJ2-5	-	-	CASSSALGGTQYF	TGCGCCAGCAGCAGTGCCCTGGGGGGGACCCAGTACTTC
TRBV20-1	16	TRBJ2-1	-	few	CSATRTDFTSYNEQFF	TGCAGTGCTACCCGGACTGATTTCACCTCCTACAATGAGCAGTTCTTC
TRBV4-3	15	TRBJ1-2	-	few	CASSQDINRGYGYTF	TGCGCCAGCAGCCAAGATATAAACCGCGGCTATGGCTACACCTTC
TRBV12-3/TRBV12-4	16	TRBJ2-5	TRBD2	-	CASSLGLAESQETQYF	TGTGCCAGCAGCCTGGGACTAGCGGAGTCCCAAGAGACCCAGTACTTC
TRBV7-9	14	TRBJ2-3	TRBD2	few	CASSISGIWDTQYF	TGTGCCAGCAGCATAAGCGGGATTTGGGATACGCAGTATTTT
TRBV7-9	15	TRBJ2-1	-	-	CASSLALPPRNEQFF	TGTGCCAGCAGCTTAGCGCTCCCCCCTAGGAATGAGCAGTTCTTC
TRBV27	15	TRBJ1-5	-	once	CASSRGIGGRQPQHF	TGTGCCAGCAGTAGAGGGATTGGGGGCAGACAGCCCCAGCATTTT
TRBV5-1	14	TRBJ2-2	-	few	CASSLASKTGELFF	TGCGCCAGCAGCTTGGCCTCGAAAACCGGGGAGCTGTTTTTT